The clone carrying this T cell receptor beta chain appeared once. This sample is drawn from a study of blood T cell repertoires in COVID-19. On the study more broadly: Collection of acute and convalescent COVID-19 samples took place in the United States, Italy and Spain. Sources were T cells, B-cell-depleted T cells, or PBMCs; the material itself was cDNA or gDNA.

In the original workflow: Amplified reference gene primers provided the basis for estimating nucleated cell counts. Method: immunoSEQ multiplex PCR; TCRdb's copy keeps in-frame clones and lacks some. D and trimming were read from the DNA, whereas the V and J calls and clone size are those reported in that table. The table has 68,000 or so clones, 65% to 85% seen once; the top ten hold more than 40%. Trimming at V came to 5 bases and at J to 7 bases, leaving 7 bases not matched to a gene. The CDR3 covers 15 residues. The germline CDR1 and CDR2 sequences are WSHSY and SAAADI. The chain recombines TRBV10-2 with TRBJ2-1; TRBD1 aligns across 11 bases. The sample consisted of peripheral blood. The clonotype was recovered from a human donor in a cohort sampled during active COVID-19. In DNA, the CDR3 is TGCGCCAGCAGTTTTCCCGGGACAGGGGGTAATGAGCAGTTCTTC. This sequence encodes CASSFPGTGGNEQFF.